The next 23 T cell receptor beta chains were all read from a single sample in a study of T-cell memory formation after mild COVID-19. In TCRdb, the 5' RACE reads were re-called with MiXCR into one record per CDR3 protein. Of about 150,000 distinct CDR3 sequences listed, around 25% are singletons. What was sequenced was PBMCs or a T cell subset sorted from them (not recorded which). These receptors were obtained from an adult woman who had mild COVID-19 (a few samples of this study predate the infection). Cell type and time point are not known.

CDR3 nucleotides: TGTGCCAGCTCACCAAAAACAGGTTTTAATTCACCCCTCCACTTT. Its protein product is CASSPKTGFNSPLHF. J is TRBJ1-6 and V is TRBV18; D possibly corresponds to TRBD1 (5 bases). V gave up 2 bases and J gave up 6 bases, with 11 bases separating them. The CDR3 totals 15 residues. Per germline, CDR1 KGHSH and CDR2 LQKENI.

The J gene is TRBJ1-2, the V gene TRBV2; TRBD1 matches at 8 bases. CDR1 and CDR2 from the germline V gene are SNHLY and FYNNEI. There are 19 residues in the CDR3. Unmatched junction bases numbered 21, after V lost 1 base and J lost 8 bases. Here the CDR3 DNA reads TGTGCCAGCAGTGAAGACCCCGCCCCGGGTTTAACAGGGGGTTGGGGCTACACCTTC. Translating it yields CASSEDPAPGLTGGWGYTF.

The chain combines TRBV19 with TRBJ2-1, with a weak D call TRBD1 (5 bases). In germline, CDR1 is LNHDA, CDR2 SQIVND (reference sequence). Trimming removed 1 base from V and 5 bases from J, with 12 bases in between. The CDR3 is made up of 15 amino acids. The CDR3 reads CASSIGGGNHNEQFF. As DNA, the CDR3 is TGTGCCAGTAGTATAGGGGGCGGTAACCACAATGAGCAGTTCTTC.

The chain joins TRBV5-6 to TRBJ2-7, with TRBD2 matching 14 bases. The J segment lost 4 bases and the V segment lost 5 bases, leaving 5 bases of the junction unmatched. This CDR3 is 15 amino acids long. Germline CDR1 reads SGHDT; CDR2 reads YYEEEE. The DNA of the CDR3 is TGTGCCAGCAGTACCGGGACTAGCGGGAGATACGAGCAGTACTTC. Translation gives CASSTGTSGRYEQYF.

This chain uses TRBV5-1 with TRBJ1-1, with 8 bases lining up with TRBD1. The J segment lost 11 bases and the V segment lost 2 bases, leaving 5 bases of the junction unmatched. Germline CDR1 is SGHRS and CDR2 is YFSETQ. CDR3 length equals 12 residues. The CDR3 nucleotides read TGCGCCAGCAGCTTACCCGGACAGGGCGCTTTCTTT. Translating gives CASSLPGQGAFF.

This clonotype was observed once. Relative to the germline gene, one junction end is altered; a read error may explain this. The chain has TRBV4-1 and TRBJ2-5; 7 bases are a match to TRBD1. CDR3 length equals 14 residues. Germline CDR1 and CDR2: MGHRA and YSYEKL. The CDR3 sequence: CASRDIQGYETQDF. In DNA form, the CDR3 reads TGCGCCAGCAGGGATATACAGGGGTACGAGACCCAGGACTTC.

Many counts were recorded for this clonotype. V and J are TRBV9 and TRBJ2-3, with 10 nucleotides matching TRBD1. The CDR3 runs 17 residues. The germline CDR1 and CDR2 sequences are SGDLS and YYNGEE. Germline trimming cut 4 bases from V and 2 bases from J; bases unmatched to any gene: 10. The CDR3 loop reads CASSSHWGQGPTDTQYF. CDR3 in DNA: TGTGCCAGCAGCTCCCATTGGGGACAGGGGCCCACAGATACGCAGTATTTT.

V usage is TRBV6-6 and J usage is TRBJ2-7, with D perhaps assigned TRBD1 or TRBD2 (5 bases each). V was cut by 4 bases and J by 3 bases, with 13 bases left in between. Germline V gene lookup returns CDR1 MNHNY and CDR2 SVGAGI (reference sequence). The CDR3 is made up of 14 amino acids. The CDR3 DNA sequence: TGTGCCAGCAGTTCCTGGGACCTTGGCTACGAGCAGTACTTC. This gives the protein CASSSWDLGYEQYF.

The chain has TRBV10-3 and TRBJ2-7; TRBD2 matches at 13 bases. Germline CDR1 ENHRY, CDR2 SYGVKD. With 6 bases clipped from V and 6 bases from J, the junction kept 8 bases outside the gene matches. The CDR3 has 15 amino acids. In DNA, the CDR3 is TGTGCCATCAGAGAGGGACTAGCGGGAACATCCGAGCAGTACTTC. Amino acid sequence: CAIREGLAGTSEQYF.

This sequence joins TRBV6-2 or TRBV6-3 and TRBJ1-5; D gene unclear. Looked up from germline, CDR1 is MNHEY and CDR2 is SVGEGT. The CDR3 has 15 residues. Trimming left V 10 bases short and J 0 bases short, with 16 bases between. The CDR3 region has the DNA TGTGCCACCACCCCAGAGGGATATAGCAATCAGCCCCAGCATTTT. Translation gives CATTPEGYSNQPQHF.

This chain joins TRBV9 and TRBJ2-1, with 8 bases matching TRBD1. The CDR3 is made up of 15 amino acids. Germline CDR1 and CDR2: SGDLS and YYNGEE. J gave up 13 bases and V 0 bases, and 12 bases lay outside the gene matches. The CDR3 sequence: CASSVEGTGDVPQFF. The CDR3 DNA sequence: TGTGCCAGCAGCGTAGAAGGGACAGGAGACGTCCCCCAGTTCTTC.

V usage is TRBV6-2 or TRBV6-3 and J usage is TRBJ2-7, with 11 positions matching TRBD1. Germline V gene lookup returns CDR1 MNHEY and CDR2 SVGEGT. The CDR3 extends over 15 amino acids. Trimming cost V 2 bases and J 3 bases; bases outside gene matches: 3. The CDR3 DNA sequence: TGTGCCAGCAGTTACAGGGACAGGGGGATCTACGAGCAGTACTTC. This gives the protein CASSYRDRGIYEQYF.

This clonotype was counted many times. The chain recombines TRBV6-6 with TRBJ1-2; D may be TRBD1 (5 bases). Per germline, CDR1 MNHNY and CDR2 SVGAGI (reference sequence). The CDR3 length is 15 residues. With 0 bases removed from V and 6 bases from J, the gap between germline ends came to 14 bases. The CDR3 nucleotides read TGTGCCAGCAGTTACTCGACAGAGGGAGGAAATGGCTACACCTTC. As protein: CASSYSTEGGNGYTF.

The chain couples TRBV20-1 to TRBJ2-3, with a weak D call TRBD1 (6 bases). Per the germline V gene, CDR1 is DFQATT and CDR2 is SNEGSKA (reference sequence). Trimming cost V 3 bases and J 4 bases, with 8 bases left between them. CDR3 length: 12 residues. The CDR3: CSARGHSDTQYF. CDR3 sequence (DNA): TGCAGTGCTAGGGGACATTCAGATACGCAGTATTTT.

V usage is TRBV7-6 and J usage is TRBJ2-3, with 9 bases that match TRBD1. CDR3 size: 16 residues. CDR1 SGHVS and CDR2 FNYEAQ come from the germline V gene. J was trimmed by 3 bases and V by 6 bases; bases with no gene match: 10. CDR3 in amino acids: CASRAGTGSGTDTQYF. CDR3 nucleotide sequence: TGTGCCAGCAGGGCCGGGACAGGGAGTGGGACAGATACGCAGTATTTT.

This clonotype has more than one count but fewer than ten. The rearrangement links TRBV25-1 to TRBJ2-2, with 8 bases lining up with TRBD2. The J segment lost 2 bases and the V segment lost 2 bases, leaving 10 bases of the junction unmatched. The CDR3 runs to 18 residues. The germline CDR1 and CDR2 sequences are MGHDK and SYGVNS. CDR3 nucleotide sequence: TGTGCCAGCAGTGAACGTCTGAGCGGGAGAGCTAACACCGGGGAGCTGTTTTTT. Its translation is CASSERLSGRANTGELFF.

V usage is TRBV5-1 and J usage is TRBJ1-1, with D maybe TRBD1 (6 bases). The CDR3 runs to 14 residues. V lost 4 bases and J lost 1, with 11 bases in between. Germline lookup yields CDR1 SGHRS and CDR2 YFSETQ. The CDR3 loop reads CASSDGGGNTEAFF. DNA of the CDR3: TGCGCCAGCAGCGACGGAGGGGGGAACACTGAAGCTTTCTTT.

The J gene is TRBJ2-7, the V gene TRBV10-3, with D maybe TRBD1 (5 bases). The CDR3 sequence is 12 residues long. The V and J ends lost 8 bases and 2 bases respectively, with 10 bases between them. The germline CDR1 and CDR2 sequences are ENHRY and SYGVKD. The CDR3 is CAIGEGAYEQYF. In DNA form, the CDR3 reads TGTGCCATCGGGGAAGGGGCCTACGAGCAGTACTTC.

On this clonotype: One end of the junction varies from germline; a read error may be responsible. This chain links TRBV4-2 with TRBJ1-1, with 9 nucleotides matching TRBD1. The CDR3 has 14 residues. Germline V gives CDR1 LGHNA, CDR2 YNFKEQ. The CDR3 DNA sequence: TGTGCCAGCAGCCAAATACAGGGGGCCCCTGGTCCCGCATTT. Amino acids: CASSQIQGAPGPAF.

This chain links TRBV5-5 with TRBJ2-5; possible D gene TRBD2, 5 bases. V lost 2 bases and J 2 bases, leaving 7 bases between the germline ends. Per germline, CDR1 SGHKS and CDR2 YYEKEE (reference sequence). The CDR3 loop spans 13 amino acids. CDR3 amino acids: CASSFTGQETQYF. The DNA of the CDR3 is TGTGCCAGCAGCTTCACGGGACAAGAGACCCAGTACTTC.

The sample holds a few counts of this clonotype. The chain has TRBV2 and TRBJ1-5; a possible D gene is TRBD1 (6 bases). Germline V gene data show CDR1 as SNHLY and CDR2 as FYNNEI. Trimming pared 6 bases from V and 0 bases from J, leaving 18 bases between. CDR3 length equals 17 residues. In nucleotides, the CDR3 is TGTGCCAGCAGCCCGACTATTGGGGGCAATAGCAATCAGCCCCAGCATTTT. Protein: CASSPTIGGNSNQPQHF. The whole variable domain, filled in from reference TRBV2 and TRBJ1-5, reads EPEVTQTPSHQVTQMGQEVILRCVPISNHLYFYWYRQILGQKVEFLVSFYNNEISEKSEIFDDQFSVERPDGSNFTLKIRSTKLEDSAMYFCASSPTIGGNSNQPQHFGDGTRLSIL.

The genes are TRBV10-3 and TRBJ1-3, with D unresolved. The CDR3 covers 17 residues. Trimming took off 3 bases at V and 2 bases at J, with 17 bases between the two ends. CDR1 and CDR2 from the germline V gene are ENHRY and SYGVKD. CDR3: CAISDSQNTEAGNTIYF. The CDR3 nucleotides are TGTGCCATCAGTGACAGCCAAAATACCGAAGCTGGAAACACCATATATTTT.

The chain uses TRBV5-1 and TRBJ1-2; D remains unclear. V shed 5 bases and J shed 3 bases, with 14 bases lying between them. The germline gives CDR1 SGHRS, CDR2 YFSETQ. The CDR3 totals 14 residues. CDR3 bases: TGCGCCAGCAGGGGAGGCGGGGATGACTATGGCTACACCTTC. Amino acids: CASRGGGDDYGYTF.